This TCR beta chain was observed in a study of PD-L1 blockade in urothelial cancer. The table lists this clone with a few counts. Method: immunoSEQ multiplex PCR; TCRdb's copy keeps in-frame clones and lacks some. The sample holds some 79,000 clones, 82% seen once. Looked up from germline, CDR1 is LNHDA and CDR2 is SQIVND (reference sequence). CDR3 length: 15 amino acids. V shed 3 bases and J shed 0 bases, with 8 bases lying between them. The sample was PBMCs, taken around atezolizumab (anti-PD-L1) treatment. The origin of this receptor is a man between 65 and 85 years old with urothelial cancer. The chain uses TRBV19 and TRBJ2-2; D perhaps matches TRBD1 (5 bases). The CDR3 region has the DNA TGTGCCAGTAGTATTGACAGAACGAACACCGGGGAGCTGTTTTTT. This codes for CASSIDRTNTGELFF.